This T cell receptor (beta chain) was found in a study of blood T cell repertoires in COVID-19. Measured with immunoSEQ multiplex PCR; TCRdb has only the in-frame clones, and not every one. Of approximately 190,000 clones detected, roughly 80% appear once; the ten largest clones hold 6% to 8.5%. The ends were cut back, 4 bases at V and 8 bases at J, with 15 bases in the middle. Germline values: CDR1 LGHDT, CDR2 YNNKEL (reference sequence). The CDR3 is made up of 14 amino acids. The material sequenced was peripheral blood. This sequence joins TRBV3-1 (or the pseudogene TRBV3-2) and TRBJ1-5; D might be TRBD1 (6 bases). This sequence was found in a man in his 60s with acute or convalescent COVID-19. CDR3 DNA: TGTGCCAGCAGCCTACGAGGGGGAGGGAAGCCCCAGCATTTT. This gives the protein CASSLRGGGKPQHF.